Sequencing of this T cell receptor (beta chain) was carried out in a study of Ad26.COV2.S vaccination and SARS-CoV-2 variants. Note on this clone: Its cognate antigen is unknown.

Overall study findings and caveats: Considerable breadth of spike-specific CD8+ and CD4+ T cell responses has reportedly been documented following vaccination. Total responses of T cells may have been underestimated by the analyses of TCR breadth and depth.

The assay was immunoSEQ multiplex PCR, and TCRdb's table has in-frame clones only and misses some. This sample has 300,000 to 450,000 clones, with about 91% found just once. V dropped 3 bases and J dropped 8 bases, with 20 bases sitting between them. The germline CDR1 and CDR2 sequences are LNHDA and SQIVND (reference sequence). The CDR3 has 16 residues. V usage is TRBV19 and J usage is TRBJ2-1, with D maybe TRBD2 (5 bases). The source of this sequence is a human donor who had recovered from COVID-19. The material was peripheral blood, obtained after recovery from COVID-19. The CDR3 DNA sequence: TGTGCCAGTAGTATCCTCCGGGGAACCCCAGTTGATGAGCAGTTCTTC. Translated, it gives CASSILRGTPVDEQFF.